This TCR beta chain appears in the sequencing data of a study of monozygotic twins with inflammatory bowel disease. Turning to this clonotype: Its antigen remains unidentified.

In germline, CDR1 is SGHTA, CDR2 FQGNSA. The CDR3 is 14 residues long. TCRdb re-called the 5' RACE reads; one entry per CDR3 protein, DNA not given. The sample's table shows some 150,000 distinct CDR3 sequences. Whole-study findings and limits: For IBD patients, clonotypes shared with others were fewer than for healthy twins, especially with disease activity.

The sequencing input was blood. This chain connects TRBV7-2 to TRBJ1-1; TCRdb outputs TRBD1, but without DNA this stays unchecked. The TCR was taken from a human donor with ulcerative colitis or Crohn's disease, or a healthy co-twin of an affected twin (not recorded which). This chain's CDR3 is CASSLVGGSTEAFF.